This T cell receptor (beta chain) was sequenced for a study of response to subunit inactivated influenza vaccine. General study results and limits: The authors proposed limited new T cell recruitment per seasonal influenza vaccination.

MiXCR was run by TCRdb on the RT-PCR reads, yielding one entry per CDR3 protein. The sample lists about 610,000 distinct CDR3 sequences, 13% to 15% occurring once. Trimming removed 5 bases from V and 7 bases from J, with 12 bases in between. The CDR3 loop spans 13 amino acids. CDR1 and CDR2 (germline): MNHEY, SVGEGT. This clonotype was seen repeatedly, ten times or more. What it recognizes is unknown. This receptor was obtained from a man aged 50 to 60 who received an inactivated influenza vaccine. Here the sequenced sample was PBMCs from blood, taken 11 to 12 days after vaccination. V and J are TRBV6-2 or TRBV6-3 and TRBJ2-1; D not resolved. Here the CDR3 DNA reads TGTGCCAGCAGTCCGGAGAAATCGAATGAGCAGTTCTTC. Protein product: CASSPEKSNEQFF.